The 13 T cell receptor beta chains below come from one sample, sequenced in a study of blood T cell repertoires in COVID-19. Assay used: immunoSEQ multiplex PCR; TCRdb lists only in-frame clones, some missing. The sample contains 250,000 to 300,000 clones, roughly 90% of which appear only once. Sequences were obtained from peripheral blood. All receptors come from a woman between 50 and 59 years old who had recovered from COVID-19.

The sample holds a few counts of this clone. This CDR3 reads CASSLVGTGVGGYTF. CDR3 nucleotides: TGTGCCAGCAGCTTAGTAGGGACAGGGGTGGGTGGCTACACCTTC. V is TRBV7-2 and J is TRBJ1-2; 10 nucleotides line up with TRBD1. The J segment lost 7 bases and the V segment lost 1 base, leaving 6 bases of the junction unmatched. Germline CDR1 is SGHTA and CDR2 is FQGNSA. There are 15 residues in the CDR3.

The CDR3 loop reads CAISGTGLSGNTIYF. CDR3 DNA sequence: TGTGCCATCAGTGGGACAGGGCTCTCTGGAAACACCATATATTTT. This chain uses TRBV10-3 with TRBJ1-3; the match to TRBD1 covers 8 bases. V shed 4 bases and J 0 bases; nucleotides not matched to a gene: 2. This CDR3 is 15 amino acids long. The germline V gene encodes CDR1 ENHRY and CDR2 SYGVKD.

The rearrangement uses TRBV21-1 and TRBJ1-5; TRBD1 is the table's D call and was not checked against the DNA. TRBV21-1 counts as a pseudogene. The length of the CDR3 is 16 residues. The CDR3 sequence is CASRKQGIGRNQPQHF. CDR3 coding DNA: TGTGCCAGCAGAAAACAGGGGATTGGTCGCAATCAGCCCCAGCATTTT.

The chain carries TRBV10-3 and TRBJ1-2; tentative D call: TRBD1 (6 bases). The germline V gene encodes CDR1 ENHRY and CDR2 SYGVKD. This CDR3 has 13 residues. The V and J ends lost 3 bases and 4 bases respectively, with 9 bases between them. For the CDR3, the DNA is TGTGCCATCAGTGAAGGGGGGGGCTATGGCTACACCTTC. As protein: CAISEGGGYGYTF.

The chain couples TRBV5-4 to TRBJ1-4, with 8 bases matching TRBD1. With V trimmed by 1 base and J by 5 bases, 1 base remained unmatched. Germline V lookup: CDR1 SGHNT, CDR2 YYREEE (reference sequence). The CDR3 has 14 residues. This CDR3 is CASSLTGGNEKLFF. The CDR3 DNA follows: TGTGCCAGCAGCTTGACAGGGGGGAATGAAAAACTGTTTTTT.

The gene calls are TRBV12-3 or TRBV12-4 and TRBJ1-1; D gene unclear. Trimming pared 8 bases from V and 1 base from J, leaving 11 bases between. The CDR3 has 13 residues. CDR3 in DNA: TGTGCCAGCGGAATGAGCGGGAACACTGAAGCTTTCTTT. It encodes CASGMSGNTEAFF.

Only a few counts were recorded for this clone. The gene calls are TRBV7-8 and TRBJ1-3; D not certain. V dropped 2 bases and J dropped 0 bases, with 8 bases sitting between them. Germline-derived CDR1 and CDR2 are SGHVS and FQNEAQ. The CDR3 length is 15 residues. The CDR3 DNA follows: TGTGCCAGCAGCTTATGGCTCAGCTCTGGAAACACCATATATTTT. Its translation is CASSLWLSSGNTIYF.

The rearrangement uses TRBV30 and TRBJ1-2, with TRBD1 matching 8 bases. The germline CDR1 and CDR2 sequences are GTSNPN and SVGIG (reference sequence). The CDR3 extends over 15 amino acids. Losses at the gene ends were 0 bases for V and 2 bases for J; bases not matched to a gene: 5. CDR3 sequence: CAWSVGQGVNYGYTF. CDR3 coding DNA: TGTGCCTGGAGTGTCGGACAGGGAGTAAACTATGGCTACACCTTC.

This clone has just one count. The chain employs TRBV5-4 and TRBJ1-2; 7 bases match TRBD1. The germline V gene encodes CDR1 SGHNT and CDR2 YYREEE (reference sequence). There are 15 residues in the CDR3. V lost 6 bases to trimming and J lost 4 bases; unmatched junction nucleotides: 12. Written as DNA, the CDR3 is TGTGCCAGCACCATCGGGGGGGGACAGTCCTATGGCTACACCTTC. Translating gives CASTIGGGQSYGYTF.

This clone was detected only a few times. The chain couples TRBV9 to TRBJ2-5; the match to TRBD2 covers 7 bases. The V segment lost 3 bases and the J segment 0 bases; nucleotides outside the gene matches: 2. There are 14 residues in the CDR3. Germline V gives CDR1 SGDLS, CDR2 YYNGEE. The CDR3 protein is CASSAGGYQETQYF. The CDR3 DNA reads as TGTGCCAGCAGCGCCGGGGGGTACCAAGAGACCCAGTACTTC.

The V call is TRBV5-6, the J call TRBJ2-2, with D unresolved. The germline V gene has CDR1 SGHDT and CDR2 YYEEEE. The CDR3 has 15 residues. V lost 2 bases and J lost 6, with 14 bases in between. CDR3 nucleotide sequence: TGTGCCAGCAGCTTTCGGCAGGTATTTTCCGGGGAGCTGTTTTTT. This encodes CASSFRQVFSGELFF.

The V gene is TRBV11-3, the J gene TRBJ1-5; 8 positions match TRBD1. CDR3 length: 19 residues. V lost 0 bases, J lost 2 bases, and 12 bases stayed unmatched. The germline V gene has CDR1 SGHNT and CDR2 YENEEA. CDR3 nucleotides: TGTGCCAGCAGCTTAGATAGCGGCAGGGGGCAAGAACGCAATCAGCCCCAGCATTTT. Encoded protein: CASSLDSGRGQERNQPQHF.

The rearrangement links TRBV7-3 to TRBJ1-6, with D possibly being TRBD1 (6 bases). Germline assignment: CDR1 SGHTA and CDR2 FQGTGA. V lost 4 bases to trimming and J lost 9 bases, with 16 bases between them. The CDR3 consists of 15 residues. The CDR3 protein is CASSWTAEGRSPLHF. The CDR3 DNA reads as TGTGCCAGCAGCTGGACAGCTGAGGGTCGTTCACCCCTCCACTTT.